The 30 T cell receptor beta chains in this list originate from one sample, sequenced in a study of breast tumors, draining lymph nodes, adjacent tissues. TCRdb re-analysed the multiplex PCR reads in MiXCR, keeping a single row per CDR3 protein. This repertoire shows approximately 120,000 distinct CDR3 sequences, around 20% found once; its top ten account for roughly 2%. Axillary draining lymph nodes of breast cancer patients supplied the node samples. Sequencing input: axillary lymph node tissue. These receptors were taken from a female donor with breast cancer. Some clones in this sample may be carry-over from other donors' samples.

At least ten counts were recorded for this clonotype. The chain couples TRBV20-1 to TRBJ2-7; TRBD2 agrees at 12 bases. V gave up 3 bases and J gave up 6 bases; unmatched junction bases: 15. This CDR3 has 17 amino acids. Germline V lookup: CDR1 DFQATT, CDR2 SNEGSKA (reference sequence). The CDR3 DNA reads TGCAGTGCTAGGAAGAGGTCTAGCGGGAGGGCTGGCGCCGAGCAGTACTTC. Its translation is CSARKRSSGRAGAEQYF.

For this clonotype: A junction end diverges from the germline sequence, so it may reflect a read error. The chain links TRBV3-1 to TRBJ2-5, with a weak D call TRBD2 (5 bases). CDR3 length equals 14 residues. CDR1 LGHDT and CDR2 YNNKEL come from the germline V gene (reference sequence). CDR3 residues: CTSSHLGSQETQYF. The CDR3 nucleotides are TGTACCAGCAGCCATCTAGGGAGCCAAGAGACCCAGTACTTC.

V and J are TRBV6-4 and TRBJ2-2; D may be TRBD2 (7 bases). The CDR3 spans 14 residues. V was clipped by 7 bases and J by 9 bases, with 18 bases between them. CDR1 and CDR2 (germline): MRHNA, SNTAGT. This chain's CDR3 is CASTLSAGDRELFF. In nucleotides, the CDR3 is TGTGCCAGCACCCTCTCCGCGGGGGACAGGGAGCTGTTTTTT.

This clonotype has a count of ten or more. The chain is built from TRBV20-1 and TRBJ2-6; D may be TRBD2 (5 bases). Germline V lookup: CDR1 DFQATT, CDR2 SNEGSKA (reference sequence). The CDR3 has 15 amino acids. Trimming shortened V by 1 base and J by 0 bases, and 7 bases separated the two germline ends. The CDR3 DNA reads as TGCAGTGCTAGAGCAGCGGACTCTGGGGCCAACGTCCTGACTTTC. Protein sequence: CSARAADSGANVLTF.

Of note for this clonotype: This may arise from a read error, as a much more abundant clone is one base away. As DNA, the CDR3 is TGTGCCAGCAAGCCGACAGGCGATGCCTCCTACGAGCAGTACTTC. It codes for CASKPTGDASYEQYF. The chain links TRBV11-2 to TRBJ2-7, with D possibly being TRBD1 (6 bases). CDR1 and CDR2 from the germline V gene are SGHAT and FQNNGV. V was pared by 7 bases and J by 0 bases, with 16 bases between. CDR3 length equals 15 residues.

A remark on this clonotype: The germline gene is not matched at one end of the junction; a read error may be the cause. The gene calls are TRBV28 and TRBJ2-1, with D maybe TRBD1 (5 bases). Germline CDR1 and CDR2: MDHEN and SYDVKM. The CDR3 is 15 amino acids. In DNA, the CDR3 is TGTGCCAGCAGTCCGTTAGGTTCAGGGTCTAATGAGCAGCTCTTC. Protein product: CASSPLGSGSNEQLF.

This clonotype appeared a single time. A much bigger clone sits one base away, suggesting this may be a read error. The J gene is TRBJ1-2, the V gene TRBV6-5, with D possibly TRBD1 on 5 matching bases. The CDR3 sequence is 14 residues long. The V gene's germline CDR1 is MNHEY and CDR2 SVGAGI. Trimming took off 11 bases at V and 5 bases at J, with 21 bases between the two ends. The CDR3 spells CAGTQPGRTYGYTF. In DNA form, the CDR3 reads TGTGCCGGCACCCAACCGGGACGGACTTATGGCTACACCTTC.

At least ten counts were recorded for this clonotype. The gene calls are TRBV6-4 and TRBJ2-6; D not resolved. Germline V gene data show CDR1 as MRHNA and CDR2 as SNTAGT. V shed 3 bases and J shed 4 bases, with 16 bases lying between them. The CDR3 extends over 17 amino acids. CDR3 sequence reads: CASSEEKVREGANVLTF. DNA for the CDR3: TGTGCCAGCAGTGAAGAGAAGGTAAGGGAAGGGGCCAACGTCCTGACTTTC.

About this clonotype itself: It may be a read error: a sequence one base away is much more abundant. The chain links TRBV4-1 to TRBJ2-3; D ambiguous. CDR3 length equals 16 residues. Deletions cut 4 bases from V and 8 bases from J, with 22 bases between. Germline CDR1 is MGHRA and CDR2 is YSYEKL. The chain's CDR3 is CASSRDWARGLSTQYF. The CDR3 DNA reads as TGCGCCAGCAGCCGAGATTGGGCTCGAGGCCTCAGTACGCAGTATTTT.

Points on this clonotype: Because the CDR3 is missing its conserved closing phenylalanine or tryptophan, this is likely a read error. The limits of the CDR3 on the DNA are not certain, so only TCRdb's listed CDR3 is given. The chain employs TRBV7-2 and TRBJ1-2. Germline CDR1 is SGHTA and CDR2 is FQGNSA. From its first to its last residue, the CDR3 has 13 amino acids. The CDR3 loop is CASSGAPGYGHTL.

Details on this clonotype: Given a much more abundant clone one base away, this may be a read error. The chain employs TRBV9 and TRBJ2-7; D gene ambiguous. The V end lost 3 bases, the J end lost 7 bases, and 8 bases lay between the germline ends. Germline V gene sequence: CDR1 SGDLS, CDR2 YYNGEE. The CDR3 loop spans 11 amino acids. CDR3 DNA sequence: TGTGCCAGCAGCGCATGTTTTGAGCAGTACTTC. This codes for CASSACFEQYF.

This clonotype appeared many times. The V call is TRBV2, the J call TRBJ1-5; TRBD1 is a possible D gene (5 bases). CDR3 length equals 14 residues. Germline V gene sequence: CDR1 SNHLY, CDR2 FYNNEI. The V and J ends lost 6 bases and 2 bases respectively, with 11 bases between them. The CDR3 nucleotides read TGTGCCAGCAGAGGGGACGGAGGCAATCAGCCCCAGCATTTT. Amino acids: CASRGDGGNQPQHF. Full variable domain (missing parts from reference TRBV2 and TRBJ1-5): EPEVTQTPSHQVTQMGQEVILRCVPISNHLYFYWYRQILGQKVEFLVSFYNNEISEKSEIFDDQFSVERPDGSNFTLKIRSTKLEDSAMYFCASRGDGGNQPQHFGDGTRLSIL.

Only a few counts were recorded for this clonotype. The chain uses TRBV27 and TRBJ2-6; D is undetermined. The V end lost 5 bases, the J end lost 4 bases, and 3 bases lay between the germline ends. The germline V gene has CDR1 MNHEY and CDR2 SMNVEV (reference sequence). The CDR3 spans 12 residues. CDR3 nucleotides: TGTGCCAGCAGTCCCGGGGCCAACGTCCTGACTTTC. It is translated as CASSPGANVLTF.

This clonotype was recorded many times. The gene calls are TRBV12-3 or TRBV12-4 and TRBJ1-3, with D possibly TRBD1 on 5 matching bases. Trimming cost V 5 bases and J 2 bases, with 10 bases left between them. There are 14 residues in the CDR3. DNA for the CDR3: TGTGCCAGCAGTCCCCTAGGGGCTGGAAACACCATATATTTT. This sequence encodes CASSPLGAGNTIYF.

Turning to this clonotype: A single base separates this from a much larger clone, so it may be a read error. This chain uses TRBV6-5 with TRBJ2-7; no definite D call. V lost 7 bases, J lost 2 bases, and 15 bases lay in between. This CDR3 is built from 14 residues. Germline V gives CDR1 MNHEY, CDR2 SVGAGI. CDR3 sequence: CASNASTVTYEQYF. For the CDR3, the DNA is TGTGCCAGCAATGCTTCGACCGTAACCTACGAGCAGTACTTC.

This clonotype was seen only once. Just one base apart from a much larger clone, this may be a read error. V is TRBV20-1 and J is TRBJ1-5; the D is unclear. The CDR3 length is 12 residues. CDR1 and CDR2 from the germline V gene are DFQATT and SNEGSKA (reference sequence). CDR3 sequence (DNA): TGCGGTGCTAGCCCGGGTCTTCAGCCCCAGCATTTT. Its translation: CGASPGLQPQHF.

This clonotype was seen repeatedly, ten times or more. The chain combines TRBV12-3 or TRBV12-4 with TRBJ2-3; the D gene is possibly TRBD2 (5 bases). The CDR3 loop spans 16 amino acids. The V end lost 1 base, the J end lost 2 bases, and 13 bases lay between the germline ends. This chain's CDR3 is CASSLGLAHVTDTQYF. Written as DNA, the CDR3 is TGTGCCAGCAGTTTAGGCCTAGCCCACGTCACAGATACGCAGTATTTT.

In its sample, this clonotype was seen many times. This chain connects TRBV9 to TRBJ2-7; D call uncertain. This CDR3 is 12 amino acids long. Germline V CDR1 and CDR2: SGDLS, YYNGEE. V was cut by 4 bases and J by 0 bases, with 5 bases left in between. CDR3 region: CASSPDSYEQYF. The DNA of the CDR3 is TGTGCCAGCAGCCCCGACTCCTACGAGCAGTACTTC. The full variable domain, rest sourced from reference TRBV9 and TRBJ2-7, is DSGVTQTPKHLITATGQRVTLRCSPRSGDLSVYWYQQSLDQGLQFLIQYYNGEERAKGNILERFSAQQFPDLHSELNLSSLELGDSALYFCASSPDSYEQYFGPGTRLTVT.

This clonotype was found many times. V gene TRBV12-3 or TRBV12-4 combines with J gene TRBJ1-2, with 7 bases aligning to TRBD1. With 5 bases clipped from V and 4 bases from J, the junction kept 1 base outside the gene matches. This CDR3 is 12 amino acids long. As DNA, the CDR3 is TGTGCCAGCAGTACAGGGGCCTATGGCTACACCTTC. Translation gives CASSTGAYGYTF.

This clonotype was picked up many times. V gene TRBV7-3 combines with J gene TRBJ2-3; D not certain. This CDR3 is built from 15 residues. Germline V lookup: CDR1 SGHTA, CDR2 FQGTGA. V dropped 2 bases and J dropped 2 bases, with 11 bases sitting between them. CDR3 coding DNA: TGTGCCAGCAGCTTACGAGGCTCTTTCACAGATACGCAGTATTTT. Its translation is CASSLRGSFTDTQYF.

This clonotype was seen only once. Given a much more abundant clone one base away, this may be a read error. The CDR3 sequence: CSATQGGVRPQQF. For the CDR3, the DNA is TGCAGTGCTACCCAGGGGGGGGTAAGGCCCCAGCAGTTT. The chain carries TRBV20-1 and TRBJ1-5; 7 nucleotides match TRBD1. The CDR3 sequence is 13 residues long. CDR1 and CDR2 (germline): DFQATT, SNEGSKA (reference sequence).

Regarding this clonotype: A read error may explain this, as a much larger clone is one base away. The chain uses TRBV6-1 and TRBJ2-1, with 9 bases identical to TRBD2. V dropped 9 bases and J dropped 3; count of bases not matched to a gene: 3. Germline assignment: CDR1 MNHNS and CDR2 SASEGT. The CDR3 is made up of 13 amino acids. The CDR3 sequence is CASAAGGYNEQFF. The CDR3, as DNA: TGTGCCAGTGCAGCGGGGGGCTACAATGAGCAGTTCTTC.

This clonotype was observed many times. The J gene is TRBJ1-2, the V gene TRBV20-1; a weak D match, TRBD1 (5 bases). CDR3 size: 12 residues. V was cut by 5 bases and J by 8 bases, with 15 bases left in between. Germline V lookup: CDR1 DFQATT, CDR2 SNEGSKA (reference sequence). The CDR3 loop reads CSAEGQDMGYTF. As DNA, the CDR3 is TGCAGTGCTGAGGGGCAGGATATGGGCTACACCTTC.

The J gene is TRBJ2-2, the V gene TRBV19; 10 positions match TRBD2. Trimming at V came to 6 bases and at J to 2 bases, leaving 6 bases not matched to a gene. Germline V gene sequence: CDR1 LNHDA, CDR2 SQIVND (reference sequence). The CDR3 has 16 residues. CDR3 DNA: TGTGCCAGTAGATCCTCTAGCGGGAGAAACACCGGGGAGCTGTTTTTT. It yields the protein CASRSSSGRNTGELFF.

This clonotype has at least ten counts. The V call is TRBV7-8, the J call TRBJ1-2; D not certain. CDR3 length: 13 residues. Trimming removed 5 bases at V and 5 bases at J, with 12 bases between. Germline V gene data show CDR1 as SGHVS and CDR2 as FQNEAQ. The CDR3 sequence: CASSPQAQYGYTF. As DNA, the CDR3 is TGTGCCAGCAGCCCCCAGGCCCAGTATGGCTACACCTTC.

At least ten counts were recorded for this clonotype. V gene TRBV12-3 or TRBV12-4 combines with J gene TRBJ2-1, with TRBD2 as a possible D gene (6 bases). Trimming took off 1 base at V and 7 bases at J, with 11 bases between the two ends. The CDR3 runs to 14 residues. The CDR3 nucleotides read TGTGCCAGCAGTTTAGGGGGAGGAGGGAATGAGCAGTTCTTC. Translation gives CASSLGGGGNEQFF.

This clonotype was counted at least ten times. The genes are TRBV19 and TRBJ2-7; 9 positions agree with TRBD2. Germline CDR1 is LNHDA and CDR2 is SQIVND (reference sequence). The ends lost 7 bases at V and 4 bases at J; junction bases unmatched: 5. The CDR3 is 13 amino acids. This CDR3 is CASKAGGEYEQYF. The DNA for the CDR3 is TGTGCCAGTAAAGCGGGAGGCGAATACGAGCAGTACTTC.

Ten or more counts support this clonotype. This chain uses TRBV29-1 with TRBJ2-3; D not certain. Trimming shortened V by 4 bases and J by 3 bases, and 8 bases separated the two germline ends. CDR3 length equals 12 residues. Looked up from germline, CDR1 is SQVTM and CDR2 is ANQGSEA. The CDR3 region has the DNA TGCAGCGTTGGTGTATCGACAGATACGCAGTATTTT. This sequence encodes CSVGVSTDTQYF.

With respect to this clonotype: A read error may explain this, as a much larger clone is one base away. In DNA, the CDR3 is TGTGCCAGCACACCCCTAGCGGGAGTACCAGATACGCAGTATTTT. Amino acid sequence: CASTPLAGVPDTQYF. V and J are TRBV27 and TRBJ2-3; 10 nucleotides align to TRBD2. This CDR3 region has 15 residues. Germline assignment: CDR1 MNHEY and CDR2 SMNVEV (reference sequence). V was pared by 7 bases and J by 4 bases, with 8 bases of the junction left unmatched.

There are a few counts of this clonotype. V is TRBV9 and J is TRBJ1-2; D might be TRBD1 (5 bases). The CDR3 extends over 14 amino acids. The germline gives CDR1 SGDLS, CDR2 YYNGEE. With 7 bases removed from V and 1 base from J, the gap between germline ends came to 14 bases. CDR3 sequence reads: CASGQNLHNYGYTF. The CDR3 coding sequence is TGTGCCAGCGGACAAAACCTCCATAACTATGGCTACACCTTC.